These T cell receptor beta chains were read from a single sample in a study of T cell repertoires in cytomegalovirus infection. No cognate antigen is known for these TCRs. TCRdb ran MiXCR on the reads and lists one entry per CDR3 protein. Here the sample spans around 300,000 distinct CDR3 sequences, approximately 22% being singletons. The sample here was cultured PBMCs, taken from culture after CMV antigen stimulation. The receptors here all came from a human donor in good health (CMV status not recorded). Some clones in this sample may be carry-over from other donors' samples. The CDR3 runs from the conserved cysteine through the conserved F or W. The D gene is left open where the match is weak. Part of the rows lack a size; the others show once, few, many or a class for expanded clones.

D gene,clone size,V gene,CDR3 protein
TRBD2,many,TRBV7-2,CASSSYSLAGGPGGNEQFF
-,few,TRBV6-2/TRBV6-3,CASSYSRGIQSGANVLTF
-,-,TRBV29-1,CSVETGRTDTQYF
-,-,TRBV7-2,CASSGQVMNTEAFF
-,few,TRBV28,CASSLWEGSGADTQYF
-,few,TRBV6-2/TRBV6-3,CASSLLYNEQFF
-,-,TRBV4-1,CASSQEPNLNEKLFF
-,many,TRBV7-2,CASSLNPGTSYNEQFF
-,many,TRBV7-2,CASSLETGSGNTIYF
TRBD2,few,TRBV4-1,CASSQDWRASGRKDNEQFF
-,-,TRBV27,CASSPRDMNTEAFF
TRBD2,few,TRBV7-8,CASSSPSGRSSYNEQFF
-,-,TRBV20-1,CSARFLGREGMGQYF
-,few,TRBV28,CASSLQDGIEKLFF
TRBD2,many,TRBV7-6,CASSLTIGLAGLDEQYF
-,many,TRBV11-2,CASSSRVNTEAFF
-,-,TRBV20-1,CSARDLVGRLPNQPQHF
-,few,TRBV4-2,CASSQWEETRSINEQFF
-,few,TRBV6-2/TRBV6-3,CASTPRGNTEAFF
-,-,TRBV7-9,CASNSGTDEQYF
TRBD2,many,TRBV28,CASRLPVGTTDNEQFF
-,many,TRBV29-1,CSVGTSTEAFF
-,-,TRBV7-2,CASSTGSLAGNTIYF
TRBD2,-,TRBV7-3,CASSLKAGRMNEQFF
TRBD2,many,TRBV7-9,CASSPGLAEGRPTGELFF
TRBD2,-,TRBV28,CASGGGSSTDTQYF
TRBD1,few,TRBV18,CASSPPGGLNTEAFF
TRBD2,-,TRBV15,CATSRVASGSSGANVLTF
-,-,TRBV12-3/TRBV12-4,CASSVSGPTQPQHF
-,many,TRBV7-2,CASSLEGGYEQYF
-,few,TRBV7-2,CASSPGGGGGFQPQHF
TRBD2,few,TRBV12-3/TRBV12-4,CASSSIAGGPSDTQYF
TRBD2,many,TRBV7-9,CASSLATSGQETQYF
-,-,TRBV6-5,CASGGTAYSYEQYF
-,-,TRBV7-8,CASSSDNYNEQFF
TRBD1,many,TRBV7-2,CASSPGQGNSYEQYF
TRBD1,few,TRBV12-3/TRBV12-4,CASSKGQSYGYTF
-,many,TRBV6-2/TRBV6-3,CASSPPHRSYNEQFF
-,-,TRBV6-1,CASSFQGRGSGNTIYF
-,many,TRBV7-2,CASSTQENTEAFF
-,many,TRBV7-2,CASSLGRDIGVQYF
-,many,TRBV6-2/TRBV6-3,CASTPGGHYEKLFF
-,-,TRBV6-5,CASSYSGTGPTYEQYF
TRBD2,few,TRBV11-2,CASSGGGSADTQYF
-,few,TRBV6-1,CASSTLATRTDTQYF
-,few,TRBV7-2,CASSFKQGPYGYTF
-,many,TRBV7-2,CASSSSQSSYEQYF
TRBD1,few,TRBV12-5,CASGKGTGTHEQFF
TRBD1,-,TRBV28,CASSPPGTGSTEAFF
-,many,TRBV11-3,CASSIRTAQRGVTQYF
-,-,TRBV2,CASSGTERATEAFF
TRBD2,many,TRBV12-3/TRBV12-4,CASSKTRTSNTGELFF
-,many,TRBV7-2,CASSQSPRTDTQYF